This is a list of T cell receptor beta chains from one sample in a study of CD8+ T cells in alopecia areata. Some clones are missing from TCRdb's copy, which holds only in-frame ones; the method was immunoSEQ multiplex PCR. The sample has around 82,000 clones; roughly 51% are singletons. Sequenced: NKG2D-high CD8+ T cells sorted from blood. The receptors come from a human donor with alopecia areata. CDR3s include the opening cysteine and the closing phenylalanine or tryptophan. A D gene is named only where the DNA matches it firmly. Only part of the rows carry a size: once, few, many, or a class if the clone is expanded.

CDR3: CASSSDRAEAFF; DNA: TGTGCCAGCAGCTCGGACAGGGCTGAAGCTTTCTTT; V: TRBV9; D: TRBD1; J: TRBJ1-1; size: few
CDR3: CASSQVDGRAPTHYGYTF; DNA: TGTGCCAGCAGCCAAGTGGACGGCAGGGCCCCGACCCACTATGGCTACACCTTC; V: TRBV14; D: .; J: TRBJ1-2; size: .
CDR3: CASSLRASGNTDTQYF; DNA: TGCGCCAGCAGCTTGCGCGCTAGCGGTAACACAGATACGCAGTATTTT; V: TRBV5-1; D: TRBD2; J: TRBJ2-3; size: .
CDR3: CASSPTLEGPAGAFF; DNA: TGTGCCAGCAGCCCCACCCTCGAGGGGCCAGCGGGAGCTTTCTTT; V: TRBV7-8; D: .; J: TRBJ1-1; size: .
CDR3: CASSFLVRGPRTDTQYF; DNA: TGTGCCAGCAGCTTCCTAGTACGGGGGCCTCGCACAGATACGCAGTATTTT; V: TRBV7-9; D: .; J: TRBJ2-3; size: few
CDR3: CASSPREVSYEQYF; DNA: TGTGCCAGCAGTCCGAGGGAGGTCTCCTACGAGCAGTACTTC; V: TRBV28; D: .; J: TRBJ2-7; size: few
CDR3: CASSSVSLEQYF; DNA: TGTGCCAGCAGCTCAGTTTCCCTAGAGCAGTATTTT; V: TRBV5-6; D: .; J: TRBJ2-3; size: .
CDR3: CASSYDVGDTQYF; DNA: TGTGCCAGCAGTTACGACGTCGGCGATACGCAGTATTTT; V: TRBV6-5; D: .; J: TRBJ2-3; size: few
CDR3: CASSLGGVQEKLFF; DNA: TGTGCCAGCAGCTTAGGGGGGGTCCAGGAAAAACTGTTTTTT; V: TRBV7-9; D: .; J: TRBJ1-4; size: few
CDR3: CASSSEPGQVSYEQYF; DNA: TGCGCCAGCAGCTCCGAACCGGGACAGGTCTCCTACGAGCAGTACTTC; V: TRBV5-1; D: TRBD1; J: TRBJ2-7; size: .
CDR3: CASSRTPTSGEQFF; DNA: TGTGCCAGCAGTCGAACTCCGACTAGCGGTGAGCAGTTCTTC; V: TRBV27; D: TRBD2; J: TRBJ2-1; size: .
CDR3: CSVQRPDSYEQYF; DNA: TGCAGCGTCCAAAGACCGGACTCCTACGAGCAGTACTTC; V: TRBV29-1; D: .; J: TRBJ2-7; size: .
CDR3: CASSSPTATDTQYF; DNA: TGTGCCAGCAGCTCCCCCACGGCTACAGATACGCAGTATTTT; V: TRBV7-3; D: .; J: TRBJ2-3; size: few
CDR3: CASSSTYEQYF; DNA: TGTGCCAGCAGCTCTACCTACGAGCAGTACTTC; V: TRBV7-9; D: .; J: TRBJ2-7; size: few
CDR3: CASSSTVLEQYF; DNA: TGTGCCAGCAGCTCGACCGTCCTCGAGCAGTACTTC; V: TRBV5-6; D: .; J: TRBJ2-7; size: .
CDR3: CASSLWQSSYEQYF; DNA: TGTGCCAGCAGTTTATGGCAGAGCTCCTACGAGCAGTACTTC; V: TRBV27; D: .; J: TRBJ2-7; size: .
CDR3: CASSPALQETQYF; DNA: TGTGCCAGCAGTCCGGCCCTTCAAGAGACCCAGTACTTC; V: TRBV7-9; D: .; J: TRBJ2-5; size: medium-sized